This T cell receptor (beta chain) was found in a study of blood T cell repertoires in COVID-19. The overall study: The origin of the acute and convalescent COVID-19 samples was the United States, Italy and Spain. Sample material is recorded as cDNA or gDNA derived from T cells, B-cell-depleted T cells, or PBMCs.

Under the authors' procedure: Reference gene primer amplification gave estimated nucleated cell counts. Profiled with immunoSEQ multiplex PCR; TCRdb holds only in-frame clones, not every one. V and J calls and clone size are copied from that table; D and trimming were computed from the DNA. The table records 63,000 or so clones, about 82% of them present only once. V was cut by 2 bases and J by 7 bases, with 10 bases left in between. Germline V lookup: CDR1 SGHRS, CDR2 YFSETQ. This CDR3 region has 14 residues. The chain couples TRBV5-1 to TRBJ1-6; D gene unclear. What was sequenced was peripheral blood. This sequence was found in a human donor in a cohort sampled during active COVID-19. CDR3 nucleotides: TGCGCCAGCAGCTTCGACTGGGTCAATTCACCCCTCCACTTT. Encoded protein: CASSFDWVNSPLHF. The full variable domain, its missing parts supplied by reference TRBV5-1 and TRBJ1-6, is KAGVTQTPRYLIKTRGQQVTLSCSPISGHRSVSWYQQTPGQGLQFLFEYFSETQRNKGNFPGRFSGRQFSNSRSEMNVSTLELGDSALYLCASSFDWVNSPLHFGNGTRLTVT.